The 19 T cell receptor beta chains in this list originate from one sample, sequenced in a study of OX40 agonist ivuxolimab in advanced cancers. The receptor library was made with the immunoSEQ multiplex PCR assay. Not all clones reach the TCRdb copy of this immuneACCESS table, which keeps in-frame sequences only. Checked studies attribute under half of the gap to unresolved V genes and leave the rest unexplained. The sample table shows tens of thousands of clones, and around 85% are seen once. The ten top clones hold more than 2% of the sample. The source material was CD4+ or CD8+ T cells sorted from blood, sampled in a trial of the OX40 agonist ivuxolimab. The receptors originated from an adult with an advanced solid tumor such as melanoma, head and neck, liver or kidney cancer.

V and J are TRBV30 and TRBJ2-6; 9 nucleotides line up with TRBD1. The CDR3 is 14 residues long. Germline CDR1 is GTSNPN and CDR2 is SVGIG (reference sequence). Unmatched junction bases numbered 5, after V lost 5 bases and J lost 6 bases. The CDR3 reads CAWVGQGVANVLTF. For the CDR3, the DNA is TGTGCCTGGGTGGGACAGGGCGTGGCCAACGTCCTGACTTTC.

This clone was detected once. The gene calls are TRBV10-3 and TRBJ1-4; 8 bases agree with TRBD1. The CDR3 has 11 residues. Per germline, CDR1 ENHRY and CDR2 SYGVKD. V dropped 6 bases and J dropped 14; count of bases not matched to a gene: 5. The chain's CDR3 is CAISQGADLFF. CDR3 nucleotides: TGTGCCATCAGCCAGGGGGCAGATCTGTTTTTT.

This chain uses TRBV4-1 with TRBJ2-4; D ambiguous. The CDR3 length is 13 residues. CDR1 and CDR2 from the germline V gene are MGHRA and YSYEKL. Between the trimmed V and J ends, which lost 1 base and 10 bases, there was a span of 11 bases. CDR3 protein: CASSQVGPGIQYF. The DNA for the CDR3 is TGCGCCAGCAGCCAAGTTGGGCCCGGGATTCAGTACTTC.

With respect to this clone: The same CDR3 arises from other DNA sequences in this sample as well. The gene calls are TRBV5-1 and TRBJ2-7; D not resolved. The CDR3 spans 13 residues. Trimming removed 0 bases from V and 3 bases from J, with 7 bases in between. CDR1 is SGHRS, CDR2 YFSETQ, per germline. Here the CDR3 DNA reads TGCGCCAGCAGCTTGGCCCTGGACTACGAGCAGTACTTC. Protein sequence: CASSLALDYEQYF.

This clone was observed a few times. The rearrangement uses TRBV30 and TRBJ1-1; the match to TRBD1 covers 7 bases. CDR1 is GTSNPN and CDR2 is SVGIG in the germline V gene (reference sequence). Trimming took 5 bases from V and 0 from J; bases not matched to a gene: 9. The CDR3 sequence is 15 residues long. CDR3 protein: CAWGRPDRMNTEAFF. The DNA for the CDR3 is TGTGCCTGGGGGCGTCCGGACAGGATGAACACTGAAGCTTTCTTT.

The chain recombines TRBV6-5 with TRBJ2-5; 7 bases agree with TRBD2. The CDR3 spans 15 residues. Germline trimming cut 3 bases from V and 2 bases from J; bases unmatched to any gene: 6. Looked up from germline, CDR1 is MNHEY and CDR2 is SVGAGI. The CDR3 coding sequence is TGTGCCAGCAGTTATTTGGGACTACCTCAAGAGACCCAGTACTTC. Translated, it gives CASSYLGLPQETQYF.

CDR3 nucleotide sequence: TGTGCCAGCAGCTTAGAGCGGACGGCGAACACTGAAGCTTTCTTT. Translating it yields CASSLERTANTEAFF. The rearrangement joins TRBV11-2 to TRBJ1-1; D remains ambiguous. CDR3 length: 15 amino acids. The V end lost 0 bases, the J end lost 1 base, and 9 bases lay between the germline ends. Germline CDR1 is SGHAT and CDR2 is FQNNGV. The full variable domain, with the rest looked up from reference TRBV11-2 and TRBJ1-1, is EAGVAQSPRYKIIEKRQSVAFWCNPISGHATLYWYQQILGQGPKLLIQFQNNGVVDDSQLPKDRFSAERLKGVDSTLKIQPAKLEDSAVYLCASSLERTANTEAFFGQGTRLTVV.

The chain links TRBV13 to TRBJ1-2, with 8 bases lining up with TRBD1. V gave up 0 bases and J gave up 4 bases; unmatched junction bases: 10. Germline CDR1 reads PRHDT; CDR2 reads FYEKMQ (reference sequence). CDR3 length equals 17 residues. The CDR3 region is CASSLGLSPGQAYGYTF. For the CDR3, the DNA is TGTGCCAGCAGCTTAGGCCTTTCCCCGGGACAGGCCTATGGCTACACCTTC.

This clone appeared many times. The chain carries TRBV5-1 and TRBJ2-7; D may be TRBD1 (6 bases). CDR1 is SGHRS and CDR2 is YFSETQ in the germline V gene. The V end lost 4 bases, the J end lost 2 bases, and 13 bases lay between the germline ends. This CDR3 is built from 14 residues. As DNA, the CDR3 is TGCGCCAGCAGCCTGGGACAAACCCCCTACGAGCAGTACTTC. Encoded protein: CASSLGQTPYEQYF.

The rearrangement uses TRBV20-1 and TRBJ1-1; D may be TRBD1 (6 bases). This CDR3 contains 10 residues. The ends were cut back, 3 bases at V and 13 bases at J, with 12 bases in the middle. The germline gives CDR1 DFQATT, CDR2 SNEGSKA (reference sequence). CDR3 amino acids: CSASSGAHFF. In nucleotides, the CDR3 is TGCAGTGCTAGCTCGGGGGCCCATTTCTTT.

V gene TRBV7-9 combines with J gene TRBJ1-1; 11 bases agree with TRBD1. Germline CDR1 reads SEHNR; CDR2 reads FQNEAQ (reference sequence). The junction had 6 bases not matched to a gene; V was cut back by 2 bases and J by 7 bases. The CDR3 length is 15 residues. CDR3 bases: TGTGCCAGCAGCTTAAGGGGGACAGGGGGATTTGAAGCTTTCTTT. Protein product: CASSLRGTGGFEAFF.

The chain joins TRBV2 to TRBJ1-6; 7 nucleotides match TRBD1. The CDR3 extends over 15 amino acids. CDR1 and CDR2 (germline): SNHLY, FYNNEI. The V and J ends lost 5 bases and 3 bases, in that order; junction bases with no gene match: 4. This CDR3 is CASSFGQDYNSPLHF. The CDR3 DNA reads TGTGCCAGCAGTTTCGGACAGGACTATAATTCACCCCTCCACTTT.

V gene TRBV7-2 combines with J gene TRBJ2-1; TRBD2 matches 8 bases. Germline V gene lookup returns CDR1 SGHTA and CDR2 FQGNSA. The CDR3 covers 15 residues. Trimming at V came to 2 bases and at J to 4 bases, leaving 4 bases not matched to a gene. The CDR3 is CASSLSGGAYNEQFF. CDR3 in DNA: TGTGCCAGCAGCTTAAGCGGGGGAGCGTACAATGAGCAGTTCTTC.

V is TRBV6-5 and J is TRBJ1-1, with D uncertain. The CDR3 has 11 residues. CDR1 MNHEY and CDR2 SVGAGI come from the germline V gene. The V end was cut by 8 bases, the J end by 0 bases, with 4 bases between. CDR3 in DNA: TGTGCCAGCCAGTTGAACACTGAAGCTTTCTTT. The encoded protein is CASQLNTEAFF.

The J gene is TRBJ1-2, the V gene TRBV4-2; perhaps TRBD1 as D (5 bases). The CDR3 is 14 residues long. Germline V gene sequence: CDR1 LGHNA, CDR2 YNFKEQ. The V gene lost 0 bases and the J gene lost 5 bases, with 10 bases spanning the gap. CDR3 in amino acids: CASSQDPREYGYTF. The CDR3, as DNA: TGTGCCAGCAGCCAAGATCCCAGGGAATATGGCTACACCTTC.

This chain connects TRBV7-9 to TRBJ2-7; 11 nucleotides match TRBD2. Germline V gives CDR1 SEHNR, CDR2 FQNEAQ (reference sequence). The CDR3 runs 13 residues. J lost 5 bases, V lost 9 bases, and 6 bases had no gene match. The CDR3 region is CASLLAGANEQYF. The CDR3 nucleotides read TGTGCCAGTTTACTAGCGGGGGCAAACGAGCAGTACTTC.

V gene TRBV9 combines with J gene TRBJ2-5, with D perhaps matching TRBD1 (5 bases). Germline CDR1 SGDLS, CDR2 YYNGEE. The CDR3 is 13 residues long. Trimming stripped 3 bases from V and 4 bases from J, with 10 bases between. The DNA of the CDR3 is TGTGCCAGCAGCGGCGGACAAAGAGAGACCCAGTACTTC. This encodes CASSGGQRETQYF.

The genes are TRBV9 and TRBJ1-3, with D possibly matching TRBD1 (5 bases). Trimming stripped 3 bases from V and 1 base from J, with 11 bases between. Germline V lookup: CDR1 SGDLS, CDR2 YYNGEE. The CDR3 length is 15 residues. The CDR3 loop is CASSGVRESGNTIYF. The CDR3 DNA sequence: TGTGCCAGCAGCGGGGTCAGGGAATCTGGAAACACCATATATTTT. Based on the CDR3 plus reference TRBV9 and TRBJ1-3, the full variable domain is DSGVTQTPKHLITATGQRVTLRCSPRSGDLSVYWYQQSLDQGLQFLIQYYNGEERAKGNILERFSAQQFPDLHSELNLSSLELGDSALYFCASSGVRESGNTIYFGEGSWLTVV.

This clone was counted a single time. V usage is TRBV23-1 and J usage is TRBJ1-3; D call uncertain. TRBV23-1 is an open reading frame whose function is uncertain. The CDR3 has 15 residues. The V and J ends lost 3 bases and 0 bases respectively, with 9 bases between them. The CDR3 DNA sequence: TGCGCCAGCAGTCACCCGTCGCTCTCTGGAAACACCATATATTTT. Translating it yields CASSHPSLSGNTIYF.